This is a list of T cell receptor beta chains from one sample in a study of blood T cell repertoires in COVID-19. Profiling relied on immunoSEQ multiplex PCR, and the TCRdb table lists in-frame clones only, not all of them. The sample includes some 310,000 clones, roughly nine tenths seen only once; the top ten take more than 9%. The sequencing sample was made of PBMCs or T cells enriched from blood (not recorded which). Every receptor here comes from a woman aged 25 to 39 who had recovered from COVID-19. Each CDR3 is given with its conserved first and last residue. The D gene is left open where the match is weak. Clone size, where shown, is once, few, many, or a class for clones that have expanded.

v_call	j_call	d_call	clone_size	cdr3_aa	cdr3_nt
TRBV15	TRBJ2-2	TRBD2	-	CATSSAGRNTGELFF	TGTGCCACCAGCTCAGCGGGAAGGAACACCGGGGAGCTGTTTTTT
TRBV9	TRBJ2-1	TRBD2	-	CASSVGRGLAYEQFF	TGTGCCAGCAGCGTGGGGAGAGGACTAGCTTATGAGCAGTTCTTC
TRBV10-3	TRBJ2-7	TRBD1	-	CAISESRQGEALQYF	TGTGCCATCAGTGAGTCGAGACAGGGTGAAGCCCTCCAGTACTTC
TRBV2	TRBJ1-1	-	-	CASSEGGGVDTEAFF	TGTGCCAGCAGTGAAGGGGGGGGAGTTGACACTGAAGCTTTCTTT
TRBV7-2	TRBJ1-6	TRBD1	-	CASTQTGQGNSPLHF	TGTGCCAGCACCCAGACGGGACAGGGGAATTCACCCCTCCACTTT
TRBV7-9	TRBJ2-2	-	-	CASSPGGSGGRNTGELFF	TGTGCCAGCAGCCCAGGGGGCTCGGGGGGCAGGAACACCGGGGAGCTGTTTTTT
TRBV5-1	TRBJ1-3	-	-	CASSGGLSGNTIYF	TGCGCCAGCAGCGGGGGACTCTCTGGAAACACCATATATTTT
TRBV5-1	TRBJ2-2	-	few	CASSLEGFRTGELFF	TGCGCCAGCAGCTTGGAGGGGTTTCGCACCGGGGAGCTGTTTTTT
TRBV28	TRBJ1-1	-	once	CASSLWGKNTEAFF	TGTGCCAGCAGTTTATGGGGCAAGAACACTGAAGCTTTCTTT
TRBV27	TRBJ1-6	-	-	CASSPWGGYPAPLHF	TGTGCCAGCAGTCCCTGGGGGGGGTATCCTGCACCCCTCCACTTT
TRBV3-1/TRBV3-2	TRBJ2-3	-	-	CASSQDRGDTQYF	TGTGCCAGCAGCCAAGATCGGGGGGATACGCAGTATTTT